The sequence of this T cell receptor beta chain was determined in a study of blood T cell repertoires in COVID-19. As for the study in general: Samples representing acute and convalescent COVID-19 were sourced from the United States, Italy and Spain. Sample material is recorded as cDNA or gDNA derived from T cells, B-cell-depleted T cells, or PBMCs.

In the source study's methods: Nucleated cell number was recorded as an estimate derived from reference gene primer amplification. Using immunoSEQ multiplex PCR, the repertoire was profiled, and TCRdb retains in-frame clones only, with some absent. Clonal size and the V and J genes are those of that table, whereas D and trimming came from the DNA. The sample includes some 120,000 clones, 65% to 90% of them seen just once. V was cut by 3 bases and J by 3 bases, with 9 bases left in between. The CDR3 has 14 residues. CDR1 is SNHLY and CDR2 is FYNNEI in the germline V gene. The sequenced sample consisted of peripheral blood. The receptor was isolated from an elderly woman with acute or convalescent COVID-19. This rearrangement joins TRBV2 to TRBJ1-5; a possible D gene is TRBD1 (6 bases). The CDR3 loop is CASSDRGTNQPQHF. The CDR3 coding sequence is TGTGCCAGCAGTGACAGGGGAACCAATCAGCCCCAGCATTTT.